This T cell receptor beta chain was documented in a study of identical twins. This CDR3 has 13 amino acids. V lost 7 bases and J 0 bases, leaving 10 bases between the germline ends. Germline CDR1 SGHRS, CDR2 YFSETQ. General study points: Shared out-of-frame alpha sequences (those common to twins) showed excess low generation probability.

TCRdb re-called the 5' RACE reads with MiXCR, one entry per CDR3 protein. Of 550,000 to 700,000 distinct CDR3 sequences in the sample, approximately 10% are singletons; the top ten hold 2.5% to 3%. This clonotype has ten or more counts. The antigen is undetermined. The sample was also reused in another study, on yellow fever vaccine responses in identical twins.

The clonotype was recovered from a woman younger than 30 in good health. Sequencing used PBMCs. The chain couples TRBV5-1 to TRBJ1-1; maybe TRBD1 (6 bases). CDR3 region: CASREGVNTEAFF. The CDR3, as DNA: TGCGCCAGCCGGGAGGGGGTGAACACTGAAGCTTTCTTT.